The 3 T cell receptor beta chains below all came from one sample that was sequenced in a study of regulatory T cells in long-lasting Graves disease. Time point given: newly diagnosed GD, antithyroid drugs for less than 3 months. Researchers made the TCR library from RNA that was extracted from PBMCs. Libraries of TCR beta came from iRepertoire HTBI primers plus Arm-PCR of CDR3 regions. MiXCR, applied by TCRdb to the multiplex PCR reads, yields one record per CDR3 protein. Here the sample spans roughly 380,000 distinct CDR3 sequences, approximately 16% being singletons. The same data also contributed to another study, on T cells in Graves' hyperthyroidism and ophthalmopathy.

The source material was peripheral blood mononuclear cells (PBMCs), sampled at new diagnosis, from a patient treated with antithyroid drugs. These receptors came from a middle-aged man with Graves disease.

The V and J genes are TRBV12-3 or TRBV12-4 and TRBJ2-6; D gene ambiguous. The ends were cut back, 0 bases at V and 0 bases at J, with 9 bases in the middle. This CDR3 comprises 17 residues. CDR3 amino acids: CASSLARKISGANVLTF. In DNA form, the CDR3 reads TGTGCCAGCAGTTTAGCGCGTAAGATCTCTGGGGCCAACGTCCTGACTTTC.

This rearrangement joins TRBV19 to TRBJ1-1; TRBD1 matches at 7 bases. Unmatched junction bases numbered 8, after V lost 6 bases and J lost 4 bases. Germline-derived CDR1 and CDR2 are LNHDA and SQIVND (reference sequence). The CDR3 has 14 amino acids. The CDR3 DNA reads TGTGCCAGTAGAACAGAGACAGGGCTCACTGAAGCTTTCTTT. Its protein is CASRTETGLTEAFF.

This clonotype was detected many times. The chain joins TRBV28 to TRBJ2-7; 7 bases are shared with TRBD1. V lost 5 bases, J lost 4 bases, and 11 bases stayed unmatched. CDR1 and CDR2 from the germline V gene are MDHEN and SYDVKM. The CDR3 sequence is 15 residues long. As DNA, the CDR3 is TGTGCCAGCAGTCGAGCCGGGACAGCCAGATACGAGCAGTACTTC. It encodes CASSRAGTARYEQYF.